This T cell receptor beta chain was captured by sequencing in a study of CD8 T cells in Susac syndrome. CD8+ and CD4+ T cells from blood underwent TCR beta sequencing. The multiple sclerosis controls comprised treatment-naive patients whose relapsing-remitting disease was stable or active. Negative isolation was applied to CD8+ and CD4+ T cells, and FACS enrichment was applied to TEMRA cells. Trimming took off 11 bases at V and 5 bases at J, with 16 bases between the two ends. Germline CDR1 SGHNT, CDR2 YENEEA. This CDR3 is 13 amino acids long. An input of roughly 0.45 to 1 ug of RNA was subjected to reverse transcription using random hexamers. MiXCR, applied by TCRdb to the immunoSEQ multiplex PCR reads, yields one record per CDR3 protein. The table has 100,000 to 150,000 distinct CDR3 sequences, roughly 93% seen once; the top ten hold approximately 0.29%.

This receptor was obtained from a human donor with multiple sclerosis. Material for sequencing was CD8+ T cells from PBMCs. The chain links TRBV11-3 to TRBJ2-1, with D perhaps TRBD1 (6 bases). The CDR3 DNA sequence: TGTGCCGTGGCCGTTGCAGGGGACAATGAGCAGTTCTTC. Residues: CAVAVAGDNEQFF.